The rows below give T cell receptor beta chains drawn from one sample of a study of cytomegalovirus exposure and HLA in healthy donors. This table comes from immunoSEQ multiplex PCR, and its TCRdb copy is limited to in-frame clones, with some not included. The data contain about 120,000 clones, roughly three quarters of them singletons. Source material: PBMCs. All receptors derive from a man aged 30 to 45 in good health and CMV-seropositive. CDR3s include the opening cysteine and the closing phenylalanine or tryptophan. Each record gives: J gene, D gene, clone size, V gene, CDR3 DNA, CDR3 protein. D genes are given only for firm matches. Clone size, where shown, is once, few, many, or a class for clones that have expanded.

TRBJ2-3 - - TRBV11-2 TGTGCCAGCAGCTTAGAGAGGCCAGATACGCAGTATTTT CASSLERPDTQYF
TRBJ2-3 - - TRBV7-9 TGTGCCAGCAGCTTAGCGCGGTGGAGCACAGATACGCAGTATTTT CASSLARWSTDTQYF
TRBJ2-3 TRBD2 once TRBV7-9 TGTTCCAGCAGCTTAAGGGAGGGTGCGGGAGTGGCAGATACGCAGTATTTT CSSSLREGAGVADTQYF
TRBJ2-7 - few TRBV5-6 TGTGCCAGCAGCTCGAGCTCCTACGAGCAGTACTTC CASSSSSYEQYF
TRBJ2-2 - - TRBV19 TGTGCCAGTAGTATTGGATCAGGGGCCGGGAACACCGGGGAGCTGTTTTTT CASSIGSGAGNTGELFF
TRBJ2-7 - - TRBV28 TGTGCCAGCACCACCCCCGCCAGGGCGCCCTACGAGCAGTACTTC CASTTPARAPYEQYF
TRBJ2-1 TRBD2 - TRBV7-3 TGTGCCAGCAGCTTAGTAACAGGAAGGGTTAGCGGGGGGGCCTACAATGAGCAGTTCTTC CASSLVTGRVSGGAYNEQFF
TRBJ2-7 - - TRBV5-1 TGCGCCAGCAGTAATTTTTTGGGTCTAGCCAGTAGCTCCTACGAGCAGTACTTC CASSNFLGLASSSYEQYF
TRBJ2-3 - - TRBV19 TGTGCCAGTAGTAAACTTCTCACAGATACGCAGTATTTT CASSKLLTDTQYF
TRBJ1-1 - once TRBV5-1 TGCGCCAGCAGCTTGGAATTCGGAGGGGCTGAAGCTTTCTTT CASSLEFGGAEAFF
TRBJ1-2 - once TRBV7-9 TGTTCCAGCAGCTTTTCTACTAACTATGGCTACACCTTC CSSSFSTNYGYTF
TRBJ2-2 TRBD2 - TRBV9 TGTGCCAGCAGCCCACGACTAGCGGGGGCCTCGAACACCGGGGAGCTGTTTTTT CASSPRLAGASNTGELFF
TRBJ2-3 - - TRBV6-6 TGTGCCAGCAGTTACGACTCTTTCACAGATACGCAGTATTTT CASSYDSFTDTQYF
TRBJ1-5 TRBD1 few TRBV4-3 TGCGCCAGCAGCCAAAGGACAGGGACGAGCAATCAGCCCCAGCATTTT CASSQRTGTSNQPQHF
TRBJ1-2 - - TRBV4-3 TGCGCCAGCAGCCAAGATAGCCCTAGTCTTAACTATGGCTACACCTTC CASSQDSPSLNYGYTF
TRBJ2-2 - - TRBV25-1 TGTGCCAGCAGTACTTTGGACGGTCTTTGGGACTACACCGGGGAGCTGTTTTTT CASSTLDGLWDYTGELFF